This T cell receptor beta chain was recovered during a study of blood T cell repertoires in COVID-19. Study-wide context: Both acute and convalescent COVID-19 samples were obtained from the United States, Italy and Spain. From T cells, B-cell-depleted T cells, or PBMCs came the material, which was cDNA or gDNA.

How the authors handled the data: Estimation of nucleated cell counts was performed using reference gene primer amplification. Assay: immunoSEQ multiplex PCR; the TCRdb copy retains only in-frame clones and omits some. V and J calls plus clone size are reproduced from that table; the DNA served to infer D and trimming. The table lists hundreds of thousands of clones, 80% to 90% of them singletons. Trimming stripped 8 bases from V and 4 bases from J, with 11 bases between. CDR1 and CDR2 from the germline V gene are MGHDK and SYGVNS. CDR3 length: 13 residues. The chain employs TRBV25-1 and TRBJ1-4, with D perhaps matching TRBD1 (6 bases). The TCR sequence derives from a man older than 75 with acute or convalescent COVID-19. Sample: peripheral blood. The CDR3 DNA follows: TGTGCCAGCGCCGGGGGGCTTAATGAAAAACTGTTTTTT. It is translated as CASAGGLNEKLFF.